These 12 T cell receptor beta chains were all obtained from the same sample, sequenced in a study of blood T cell repertoires in COVID-19. Profiled with immunoSEQ multiplex PCR; TCRdb holds only in-frame clones, not every one. The sample yields about 200,000 clones, around 84% seen once. Sequenced sample: peripheral blood. Receptors were obtained from a woman older than 75 with acute or convalescent COVID-19.

V and J are TRBV11-2 and TRBJ1-6; tentatively, D is TRBD1 (5 bases). The V end lost 10 bases, the J end lost 5 bases, and 15 bases lay between the germline ends. This CDR3 has 14 residues. Germline V gene sequence: CDR1 SGHAT, CDR2 FQNNGV. The CDR3, as DNA: TGTGCCACCGCGGGGGGGAGAGATAATTCACCCCTCCACTTT. Translated: CATAGGRDNSPLHF.

This clone has only a few counts. The gene calls are TRBV19 and TRBJ1-5; 9 bases are shared with TRBD1. CDR3 length: 14 amino acids. The J segment lost 6 bases and the V segment lost 7 bases, leaving 7 bases of the junction unmatched. Germline CDR1 LNHDA, CDR2 SQIVND (reference sequence). The CDR3 spells CASMKDRGGQPQHF. The CDR3, as DNA: TGTGCCAGTATGAAGGACAGGGGCGGTCAGCCCCAGCATTTT.

The V gene is TRBV27, the J gene TRBJ1-5; D gene unclear. The CDR3 consists of 13 residues. Trimming removed 1 base from V and 5 bases from J, with 6 bases in between. CDR1 is MNHEY, CDR2 SMNVEV, per germline (reference sequence). CDR3 loop: CASSLLLHQPQHF. CDR3 DNA sequence: TGTGCCAGCAGTTTATTACTCCATCAGCCCCAGCATTTT.

The chain couples TRBV18 to TRBJ1-1, with a possible D match to TRBD1 (5 bases). Per germline, CDR1 KGHSH and CDR2 LQKENI. The CDR3 sequence is 14 residues long. V shed 4 bases and J shed 3 bases, with 12 bases lying between them. The CDR3 region is CASSQTDADTEAFF. The CDR3 nucleotides are TGTGCCAGCTCACAGACAGACGCGGACACTGAAGCTTTCTTT.

CDR3 sequence (DNA): TGTGCCAGCAGCTCAGGGACAGGGACGGATTCACCCCTCCACTTT. This sequence encodes CASSSGTGTDSPLHF. The chain carries TRBV21-1 and TRBJ1-6; the D call in the table, TRBD1, was not verified against the DNA. TRBV21-1 is listed as a pseudogene. CDR3 length: 15 amino acids.

V gene TRBV5-5 combines with J gene TRBJ2-2; 11 positions agree with TRBD2. In germline, CDR1 is SGHKS, CDR2 YYEKEE (reference sequence). This CDR3 has 16 residues. Germline trimming cut 3 bases from V and 1 base from J; bases unmatched to any gene: 2. CDR3 protein: CASSSLAGGNTGELFF. In DNA form, the CDR3 reads TGTGCCAGCAGCTCCCTAGCGGGAGGGAACACCGGGGAGCTGTTTTTT.

The chain joins TRBV18 to TRBJ2-1; 9 bases agree with TRBD2. Germline CDR1 is KGHSH and CDR2 is LQKENI. The CDR3 length is 15 residues. The V gene end was trimmed by 0 bases and the J gene end by 7 bases; junction bases not matched to a gene: 4. CDR3 residues: CASSPPAGGPNEQFF. The CDR3 DNA is TGTGCCAGCTCACCACCGGCGGGAGGGCCGAATGAGCAGTTCTTC.

The J gene is TRBJ2-3, the V gene TRBV7-3, with TRBD2 matching 8 bases. The V segment lost 6 bases and the J segment 1 base; nucleotides outside the gene matches: 6. Germline V gene data show CDR1 as SGHTA and CDR2 as FQGTGA. The CDR3 length is 15 residues. The CDR3 DNA follows: TGTGCCAGCAGAGAAATAGCGGGGCGCACAGATACGCAGTATTTT. It translates to CASREIAGRTDTQYF.

V is TRBV5-1 and J is TRBJ2-2; the match to TRBD2 covers 10 bases. Germline-derived CDR1 and CDR2 are SGHRS and YFSETQ. Losses at the gene ends were 4 bases for V and 1 base for J; bases not matched to a gene: 10. This CDR3 is built from 18 residues. CDR3 amino acids: CASSQTQIAGGNTGELFF. Written as DNA, the CDR3 is TGCGCCAGCAGCCAGACCCAAATAGCGGGAGGGAACACCGGGGAGCTGTTTTTT. Combining the CDR3 with reference TRBV5-1 and TRBJ2-2 gives the whole variable domain KAGVTQTPRYLIKTRGQQVTLSCSPISGHRSVSWYQQTPGQGLQFLFEYFSETQRNKGNFPGRFSGRQFSNSRSEMNVSTLELGDSALYLCASSQTQIAGGNTGELFFGEGSRLTVL.

The V call is TRBV6-5, the J call TRBJ2-7; 7 bases fit TRBD1. The J segment lost 2 bases and the V segment lost 4 bases, leaving 5 bases of the junction unmatched. The CDR3 spans 14 residues. CDR1 and CDR2 (germline): MNHEY, SVGAGI. The CDR3 is CASSSWTGTYEQYF. Written as DNA, the CDR3 is TGTGCCAGCAGTTCCTGGACAGGAACCTACGAGCAGTACTTC.

The genes are TRBV7-8 and TRBJ2-2; 12 bases fit TRBD2. The V gene end was trimmed by 2 bases and the J gene end by 3 bases; junction bases not matched to a gene: 1. The CDR3 sequence is 16 residues long. Germline V CDR1 and CDR2: SGHVS, FQNEAQ. The CDR3 region has the DNA TGTGCCAGCAGCTTACGGACTAGCGGGGACACCGGGGAGCTGTTTTTT. The encoded protein is CASSLRTSGDTGELFF.

CDR3 residues: CASSPQGLAGSIYEQYF. DNA for the CDR3: TGTGCCAGCAGCCCACAGGGACTAGCGGGGAGTATTTACGAGCAGTACTTC. The genes are TRBV7-8 and TRBJ2-7, with 13 bases matching TRBD2. The V gene end was trimmed by 5 bases and the J gene end by 4 bases; junction bases not matched to a gene: 11. Germline V gene sequence: CDR1 SGHVS, CDR2 FQNEAQ. This CDR3 comprises 17 residues.